One TCR beta chain is described in this entry. RNA transcripts were the source from which TCR beta CDR3 regions were amplified. A first-round RT-PCR used HTBI primers, followed by a second-round multiplex PCR. TCRdb re-called the multiplex PCR reads with MiXCR, one entry per CDR3 protein. Counted here are about 740,000 distinct CDR3 sequences, around 40% occurring once; the ten biggest clones make up roughly 45%. The sample originates from a study of Graves' ophthalmopathy and Graves' hyperthyroidism. The germline V gene encodes CDR1 SGHRS and CDR2 YFSETQ. This CDR3 is built from 15 residues. The V segment lost 4 bases and the J segment 5 bases; nucleotides outside the gene matches: 8.

Input material: peripheral blood. This clonotype originated in an adult man with Graves' ophthalmopathy. This chain joins TRBV5-1 and TRBJ2-2; 7 bases are shared with TRBD2. The CDR3 DNA reads as TGCGCCAGCAGCGACCTAGCGGCGAGGACCGGGGAGCTGTTTTTT. It codes for CASSDLAARTGELFF.